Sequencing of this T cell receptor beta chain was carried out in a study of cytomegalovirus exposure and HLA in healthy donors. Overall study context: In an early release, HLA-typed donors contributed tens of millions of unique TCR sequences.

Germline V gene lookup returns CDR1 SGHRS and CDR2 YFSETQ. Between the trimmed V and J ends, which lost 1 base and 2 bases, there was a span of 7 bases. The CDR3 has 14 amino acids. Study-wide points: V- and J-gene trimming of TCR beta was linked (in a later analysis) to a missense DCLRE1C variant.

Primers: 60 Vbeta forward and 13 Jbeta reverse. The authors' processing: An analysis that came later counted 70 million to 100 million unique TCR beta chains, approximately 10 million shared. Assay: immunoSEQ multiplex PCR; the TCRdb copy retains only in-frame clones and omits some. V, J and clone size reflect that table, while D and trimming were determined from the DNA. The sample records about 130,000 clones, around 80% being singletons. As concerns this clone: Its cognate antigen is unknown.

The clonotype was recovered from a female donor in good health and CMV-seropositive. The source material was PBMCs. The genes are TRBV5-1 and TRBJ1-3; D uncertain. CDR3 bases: TGCGCCAGCAGCTTGTCTACAGCTGGAAACACCATATATTTT. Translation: CASSLSTAGNTIYF.